Listed below are T cell receptor beta chains from one sample, sequenced in a study of CD8 T cells in ankylosing spondylitis. A single record per CDR3 protein comes from TCRdb applying MiXCR to the 5' RACE reads. There are 700,000 to 1,000,000 distinct CDR3 sequences in the sample; over 9.5% occur only once, and less than 0.65% lies in the top ten. The specimen was blood, either unsorted or a sorted T cell fraction (not recorded which). The receptors originated from a male donor with ankylosing spondylitis. Each CDR3 is given with its conserved first and last residue. The D gene is left open where the match is weak. Clone size is given for some rows only: seen once, a few or many times, or a class if the clone is expanded.

>-|-|19|TRBJ2-4|TRBV5-6
TGTGCCAGCAGCGGGGGGGCATTATTAGAGAGGGTGGCCAAAAACATTCAGTACTTC
CASSGGALLERVAKNIQYF
>TRBD2|-|14|TRBJ2-7|TRBV20-1
TGCAGTGCTCCCCGGCAGGCGGGGGTAAACGAGCAGTACTTC
CSAPRQAGVNEQYF
>-|-|13|TRBJ2-3|TRBV28
TGTGCCAGCCTCGAGCGGAGCACAGATACGCAGTATTTT
CASLERSTDTQYF
>-|-|17|TRBJ2-2|TRBV4-2
TGTGCCAGCAGCCAAGAGGGAGGTCGAACCGGGACCGGGGAGCTGTTTTTT
CASSQEGGRTGTGELFF
>TRBD2|few|16|TRBJ2-1|TRBV4-3
TGCGCCAGCAGCCAAGGGGGAGCGGGGGCTTACAATGAGCAGTTCTTC
CASSQGGAGAYNEQFF
>TRBD2|-|13|TRBJ2-7|TRBV30
TGTGCCTGGAGCAGAAGCGGGAGCTACGAGCAGTACTTC
CAWSRSGSYEQYF
>TRBD1|-|13|TRBJ2-7|TRBV20-1
TGCAGTGCTCCCGGGACAGGGTACAACGAGCAGTACTTC
CSAPGTGYNEQYF
>-|-|11|TRBJ2-1|TRBV29-1
TGCAGCGTTGTAGTGGGAGTGGCGCAGTTCTTC
CSVVVGVAQFF
>-|few|12|TRBJ2-3|TRBV20-1
TGCAGTGCTAATCGTGGCACAGATACGCAGTATTTT
CSANRGTDTQYF
>-|few|16|TRBJ2-3|TRBV20-1
TGCAGTGCTTACCCGGCACAGTTGGATAAGACAGATACGCAGTATTTT
CSAYPAQLDKTDTQYF
>-|few|12|TRBJ1-1|TRBV11-2
TGTGCCAGCAGCTTAGCGGGGGAAAGAGCTTTCTTT
CASSLAGERAFF
>-|-|14|TRBJ2-3|TRBV18
TGTGCCAGCTCACCCATCCGAGAGGGGGATACGCAGTATTTT
CASSPIREGDTQYF
>-|-|15|TRBJ2-3|TRBV6-5
TGTGCCAGCAGTTCCCCTCACAGGGCCGCAGATACGCAGTATTTT
CASSSPHRAADTQYF
>-|few|15|TRBJ2-5|TRBV6-2/TRBV6-3
TGTGCCAGCAGAACCCCACTAGACTATGCCGAGACCCAGTACTTC
CASRTPLDYAETQYF
>-|-|13|TRBJ2-1|TRBV7-9
TGTGCCAGCAGCTTAGCGCACCCGAATGAGCAGTTCTTC
CASSLAHPNEQFF
>-|-|15|TRBJ2-1|TRBV7-2
TGTGCCAGCAGCTTAGAGAGCAGGGCCTACAATGAGCAGTTCTTC
CASSLESRAYNEQFF